This section outlines one TCR beta chain sequence together with its context. The antigen is not known. CDR1 and CDR2 from the germline V gene are LGHNA and YSLEER. The CDR3 length is 16 residues. Between the trimmed V and J ends, which lost 4 bases and 2 bases, there was a span of 16 bases. The data stem from a study of cytomegalovirus exposure and HLA in healthy donors. About the research overall: In a previous analysis, 117 million unique TCR beta sequences were found from 150 million to 200 million T cells. Notes on the study in general: Later on, an analysis found that several of the most significant clusters appeared to be linked to common viral pathogens, which included parvovirus B19. Near-uniform donor sequencing depth was presumed by presence/absence analyses.

PCR primers comprised 60 Vbeta and 13 Jbeta primers. Per the study methods: As a later analysis found, there were 80 million or so unique TCR beta chains, of which roughly 11 million were shared. TCRdb's copy holds only in-frame clones and misses some; the assay was immunoSEQ multiplex PCR. V and J calls plus clone size are reproduced from that table; the DNA served to infer D and trimming. The sample lists tens of thousands of clones, 62% occurring once. The V call is TRBV4-3, the J call TRBJ2-3; D perhaps matches TRBD2 (7 bases). The source is a woman in her thirties in good health and CMV-seropositive. Sample: PBMCs. CDR3 protein: CASSPGEGVLTDTQYF. CDR3 nucleotide sequence: TGCGCCAGCAGCCCGGGGGAGGGGGTCCTCACAGATACGCAGTATTTT.